This T cell receptor (beta chain) was recorded in a study of cytomegalovirus exposure and HLA in healthy donors. V lost 0 bases, J lost 6 bases, and 17 bases lay in between. Germline CDR1 is MNHNY and CDR2 is SVGAGI (reference sequence). The CDR3 loop spans 16 amino acids. 60 Vbeta and 13 Jbeta primers were used in PCR. Here immunoSEQ multiplex PCR was the method, and the copy in TCRdb shows in-frame clones only, minus some. The sample includes just over 200,000 clones, approximately 70% of them seen just once. The sample was PBMCs. The gene calls are TRBV6-6 and TRBJ2-5, with D possibly being TRBD2 (6 bases). This receptor was identified in a man aged 40-50 years in good health and CMV-seropositive. The CDR3 DNA follows: TGTGCCAGCAGTTACTCCCCCGCGGGGTCATCAAAGACCCAGTACTTC. Its protein product is CASSYSPAGSSKTQYF.